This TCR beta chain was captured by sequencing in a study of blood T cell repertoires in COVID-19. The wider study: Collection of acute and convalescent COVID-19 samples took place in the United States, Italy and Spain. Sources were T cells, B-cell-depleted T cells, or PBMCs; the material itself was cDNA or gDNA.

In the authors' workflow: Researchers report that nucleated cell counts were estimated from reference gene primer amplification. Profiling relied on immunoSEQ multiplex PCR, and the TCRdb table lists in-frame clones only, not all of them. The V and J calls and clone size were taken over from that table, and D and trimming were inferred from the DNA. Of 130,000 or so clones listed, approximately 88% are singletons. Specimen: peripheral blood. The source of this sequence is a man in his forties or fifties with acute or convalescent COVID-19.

CDR3 in DNA: TGCGCCAGCAGCCCCAATCCGGGACAGGGGGCGGACACCATATATTTT. Translating it yields CASSPNPGQGADTIYF. V usage is TRBV5-1 and J usage is TRBJ1-3; TRBD1 aligns across 12 bases. The germline V gene encodes CDR1 SGHRS and CDR2 YFSETQ. CDR3 length: 16 amino acids. The V segment lost 4 bases and the J segment 8 bases; nucleotides outside the gene matches: 10.